These T cell receptor beta chains were read from a single sample in a study of identical twins. Each CDR3 protein gets one entry after TCRdb re-called the 5' RACE reads with MiXCR. This sample has some 690,000 distinct CDR3 sequences, with over 20% found just once. These sequences were also reported in another study, on T cells expressing NK-cell markers.

The sample consisted of PBMCs. These receptors were collected from a woman in her late teens or twenties in good health. Each CDR3 is given without its conserved first and last residue.

J,V,CDR3
TRBJ2-7,TRBV23-1,ASSPQEENSYEQY
TRBJ2-1,TRBV20-1,SALGAGLNNEQF
TRBJ2-4,TRBV15,ATSRLNLAKNIQY
TRBJ2-1,TRBV7-6,ASSHYGQGGNEQF
TRBJ2-7,TRBV6-5,ASSYGAGAYEQY
TRBJ2-1,TRBV20-1,SAQLAGGYNEQF
TRBJ1-1,TRBV20-1,SASGQMNTEAF
TRBJ1-5,TRBV12-3/TRBV12-4,ASSFSRVTSNHPQH
TRBJ2-7,TRBV4-3,ASSQEGTSGRIEQY
TRBJ1-6,TRBV27,ASSLQGGNSPLH
TRBJ2-5,TRBV12-3/TRBV12-4,ASSQSGETQY